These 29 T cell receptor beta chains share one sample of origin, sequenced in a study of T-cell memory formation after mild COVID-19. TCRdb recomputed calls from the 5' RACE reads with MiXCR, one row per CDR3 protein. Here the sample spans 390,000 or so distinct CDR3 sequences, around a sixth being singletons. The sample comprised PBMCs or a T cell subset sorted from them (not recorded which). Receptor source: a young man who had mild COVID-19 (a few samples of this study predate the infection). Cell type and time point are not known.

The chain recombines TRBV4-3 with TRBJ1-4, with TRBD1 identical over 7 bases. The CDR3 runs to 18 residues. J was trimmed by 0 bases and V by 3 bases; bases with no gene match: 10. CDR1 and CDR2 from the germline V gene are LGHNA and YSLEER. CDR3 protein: CASSHLWTGVATNEKLFF. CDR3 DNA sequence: TGCGCCAGCAGCCATTTGTGGACAGGTGTTGCAACTAATGAAAAACTGTTTTTT.

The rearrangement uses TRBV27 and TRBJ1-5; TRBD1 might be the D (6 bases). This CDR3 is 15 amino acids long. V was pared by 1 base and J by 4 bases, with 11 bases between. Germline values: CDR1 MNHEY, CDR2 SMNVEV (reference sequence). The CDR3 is CASSLLGGGNQPQHF. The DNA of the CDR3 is TGTGCCAGCAGTTTATTGGGGGGCGGGAATCAGCCCCAGCATTTT.

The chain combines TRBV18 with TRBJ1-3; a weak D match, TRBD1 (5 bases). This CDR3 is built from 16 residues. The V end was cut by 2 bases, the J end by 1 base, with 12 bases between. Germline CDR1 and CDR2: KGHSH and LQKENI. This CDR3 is CASSPGQRGSGNTIYF. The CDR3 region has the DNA TGTGCCAGCTCACCAGGCCAGCGGGGGTCTGGAAACACCATATATTTT.

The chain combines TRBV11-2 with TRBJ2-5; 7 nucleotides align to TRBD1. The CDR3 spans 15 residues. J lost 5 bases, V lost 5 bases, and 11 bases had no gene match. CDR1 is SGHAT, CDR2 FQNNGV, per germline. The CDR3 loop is CASSHHRGWEETQYF. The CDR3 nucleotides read TGTGCCAGCAGCCATCACAGGGGATGGGAGGAGACCCAGTACTTC.

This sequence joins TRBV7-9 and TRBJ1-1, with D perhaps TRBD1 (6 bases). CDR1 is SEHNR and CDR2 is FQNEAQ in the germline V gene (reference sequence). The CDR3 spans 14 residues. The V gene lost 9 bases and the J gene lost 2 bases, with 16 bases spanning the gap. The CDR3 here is CASRGRRENTEAFF. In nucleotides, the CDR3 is TGTGCCAGTCGGGGGCGCAGAGAAAACACTGAAGCTTTCTTT.

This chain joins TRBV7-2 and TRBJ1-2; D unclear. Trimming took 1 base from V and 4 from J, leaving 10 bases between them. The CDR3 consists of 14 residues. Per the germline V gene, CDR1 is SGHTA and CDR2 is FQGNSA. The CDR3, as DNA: TGTGCCAGCAGCTTAGGGGCGTTCTCCTATGGCTACACCTTC. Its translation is CASSLGAFSYGYTF.

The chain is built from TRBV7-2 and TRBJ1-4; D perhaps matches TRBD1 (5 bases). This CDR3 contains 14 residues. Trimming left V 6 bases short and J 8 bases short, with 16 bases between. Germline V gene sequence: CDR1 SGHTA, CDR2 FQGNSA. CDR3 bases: TGTGCCAGCAGTTTTCAGGGCAGAAACGAAAAACTGTTTTTT. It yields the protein CASSFQGRNEKLFF.

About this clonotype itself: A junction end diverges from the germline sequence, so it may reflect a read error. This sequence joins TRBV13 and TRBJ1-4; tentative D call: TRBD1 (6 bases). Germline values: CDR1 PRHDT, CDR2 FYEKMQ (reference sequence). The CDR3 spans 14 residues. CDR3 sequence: CASSLGTLGEKLFF. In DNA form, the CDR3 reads TGTGCCAGCAGCCTAGGGACACTTGGTGAAAAACTGTTTTTT.

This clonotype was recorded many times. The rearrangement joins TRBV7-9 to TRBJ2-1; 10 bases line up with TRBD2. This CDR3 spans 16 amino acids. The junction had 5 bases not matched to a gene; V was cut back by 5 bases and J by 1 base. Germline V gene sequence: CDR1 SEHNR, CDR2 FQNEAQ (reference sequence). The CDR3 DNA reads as TGTGCCAGCAGCCCAGCGGGGGGGCCGTCCTACAATGAGCAGTTCTTC. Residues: CASSPAGGPSYNEQFF.

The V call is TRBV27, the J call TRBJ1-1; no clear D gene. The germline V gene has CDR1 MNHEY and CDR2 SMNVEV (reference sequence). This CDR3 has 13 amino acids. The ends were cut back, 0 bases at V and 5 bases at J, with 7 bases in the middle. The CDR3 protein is CASSLSLGTEAFF. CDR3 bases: TGTGCCAGCAGTTTATCCCTTGGGACTGAAGCTTTCTTT.

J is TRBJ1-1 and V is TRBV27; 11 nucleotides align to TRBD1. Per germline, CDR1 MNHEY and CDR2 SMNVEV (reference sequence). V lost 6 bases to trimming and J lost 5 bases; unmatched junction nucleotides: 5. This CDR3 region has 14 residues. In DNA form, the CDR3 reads TGTGCCAGCAGCCCGGACAGGGGGCGGACTGAAGCTTTCTTT. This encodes CASSPDRGRTEAFF.

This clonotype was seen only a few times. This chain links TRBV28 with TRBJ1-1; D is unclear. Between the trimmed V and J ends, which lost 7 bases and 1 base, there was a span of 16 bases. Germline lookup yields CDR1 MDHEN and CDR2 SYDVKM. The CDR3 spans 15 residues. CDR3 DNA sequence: TGTGCCAGCATCTCAGGTATTGGGAAGAACACTGAAGCTTTCTTT. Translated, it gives CASISGIGKNTEAFF.

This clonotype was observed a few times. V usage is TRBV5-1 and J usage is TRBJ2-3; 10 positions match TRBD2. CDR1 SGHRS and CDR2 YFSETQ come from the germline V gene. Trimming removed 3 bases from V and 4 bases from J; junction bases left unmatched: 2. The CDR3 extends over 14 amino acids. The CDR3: CASSSAGGPDTQYF. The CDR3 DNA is TGCGCCAGCAGCTCAGCGGGGGGGCCAGATACGCAGTATTTT.

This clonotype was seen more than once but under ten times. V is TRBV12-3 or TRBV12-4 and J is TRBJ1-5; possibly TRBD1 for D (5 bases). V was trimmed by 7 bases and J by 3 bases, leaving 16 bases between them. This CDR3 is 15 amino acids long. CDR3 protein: CASTPSGGHNQPQHF. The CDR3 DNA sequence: TGTGCCAGCACCCCGTCGGGAGGACACAATCAGCCCCAGCATTTT.

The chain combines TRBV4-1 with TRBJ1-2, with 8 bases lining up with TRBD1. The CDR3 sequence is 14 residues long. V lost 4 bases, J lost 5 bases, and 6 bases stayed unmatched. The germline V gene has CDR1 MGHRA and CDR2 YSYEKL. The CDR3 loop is CASSPSGQGYGYTF. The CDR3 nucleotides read TGCGCCAGCAGCCCCTCCGGACAGGGATATGGCTACACCTTC.

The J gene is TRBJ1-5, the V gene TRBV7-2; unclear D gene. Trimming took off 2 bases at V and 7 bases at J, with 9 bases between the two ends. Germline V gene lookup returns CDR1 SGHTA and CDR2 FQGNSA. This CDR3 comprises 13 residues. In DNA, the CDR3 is TGTGCCAGCAGCTTACTCAACAACCAGCCCCAGCATTTT. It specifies CASSLLNNQPQHF. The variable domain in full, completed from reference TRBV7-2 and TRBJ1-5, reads GAGVSQSPSNKVTEKGKDVELRCDPISGHTALYWYRQSLGQGLEFLIYFQGNSAPDKSGLPSDRFSAERTGGSVSTLTIQRTQQEDSAVYLCASSLLNNQPQHFGDGTRLSIL.

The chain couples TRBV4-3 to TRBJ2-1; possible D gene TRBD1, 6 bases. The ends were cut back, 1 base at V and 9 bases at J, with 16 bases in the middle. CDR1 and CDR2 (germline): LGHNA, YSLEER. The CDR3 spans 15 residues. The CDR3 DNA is TGCGCCAGCAGCCAAGCAACCGAGGCCAGGGGTGAGCAGTTCTTC. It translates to CASSQATEARGEQFF.

The CDR3 spells CASSFVGPGEQYF. DNA for the CDR3: TGTGCCAGCAGCTTTGTTGGGCCGGGCGAGCAGTACTTC. The rearrangement joins TRBV7-2 to TRBJ2-7; the D is unclear. CDR1 and CDR2 from the germline V gene are SGHTA and FQGNSA. With 3 bases removed from V and 6 bases from J, the gap between germline ends came to 12 bases. There are 13 residues in the CDR3.

The CDR3 is CASSYGPSGGNTIYF. The CDR3 coding sequence is TGTGCCAGCAGCTATGGGCCCTCGGGCGGAAACACCATATATTTT. This rearrangement joins TRBV7-2 to TRBJ1-3, with D unresolved. V was cut by 4 bases and J by 4 bases, with 14 bases left in between. Germline assignment: CDR1 SGHTA and CDR2 FQGNSA. This CDR3 is 15 amino acids long.

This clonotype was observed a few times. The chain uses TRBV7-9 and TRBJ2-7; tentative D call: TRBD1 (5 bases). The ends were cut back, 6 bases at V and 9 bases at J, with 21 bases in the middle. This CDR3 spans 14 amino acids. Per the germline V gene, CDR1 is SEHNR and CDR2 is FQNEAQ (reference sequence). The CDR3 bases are TGTGCCAGCAGTTCGTCAGGGCCGGCTGATGGGCAGTACGTC. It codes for CASSSSGPADGQYV.

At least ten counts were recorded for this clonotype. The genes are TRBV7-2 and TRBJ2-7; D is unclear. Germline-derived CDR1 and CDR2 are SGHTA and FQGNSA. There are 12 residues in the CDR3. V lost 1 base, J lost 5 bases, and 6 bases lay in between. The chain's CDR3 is CASSLVSDEQYF. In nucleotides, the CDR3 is TGTGCCAGCAGCTTAGTTTCCGACGAGCAGTACTTC.

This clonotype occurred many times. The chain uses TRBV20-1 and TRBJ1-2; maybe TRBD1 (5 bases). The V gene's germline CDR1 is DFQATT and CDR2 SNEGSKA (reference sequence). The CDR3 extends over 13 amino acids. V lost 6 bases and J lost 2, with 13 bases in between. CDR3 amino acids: CSASPPGNYGYTF. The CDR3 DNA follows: TGCAGTGCCTCTCCCCCAGGGAACTATGGCTACACCTTC.

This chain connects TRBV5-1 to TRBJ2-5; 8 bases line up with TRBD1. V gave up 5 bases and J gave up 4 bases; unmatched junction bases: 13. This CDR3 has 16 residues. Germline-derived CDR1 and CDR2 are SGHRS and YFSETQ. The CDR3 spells CASSRGSGQDLETQYF. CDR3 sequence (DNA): TGCGCCAGCAGTCGGGGCTCGGGACAGGACTTAGAGACCCAGTACTTC.

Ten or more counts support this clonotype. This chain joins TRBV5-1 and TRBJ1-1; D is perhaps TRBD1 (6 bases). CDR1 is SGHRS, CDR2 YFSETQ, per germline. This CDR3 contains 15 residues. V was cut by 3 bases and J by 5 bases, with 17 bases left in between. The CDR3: CASSSKTGLETEAFF. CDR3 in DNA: TGCGCCAGCAGCTCAAAAACAGGGTTGGAAACTGAAGCTTTCTTT.

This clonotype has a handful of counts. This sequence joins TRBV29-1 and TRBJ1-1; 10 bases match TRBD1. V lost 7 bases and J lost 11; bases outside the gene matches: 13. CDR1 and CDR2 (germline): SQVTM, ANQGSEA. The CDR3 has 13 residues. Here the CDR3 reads CSAIQPGQGLAFF. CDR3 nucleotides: TGCAGCGCCATTCAACCGGGACAGGGGTTGGCTTTCTTT.

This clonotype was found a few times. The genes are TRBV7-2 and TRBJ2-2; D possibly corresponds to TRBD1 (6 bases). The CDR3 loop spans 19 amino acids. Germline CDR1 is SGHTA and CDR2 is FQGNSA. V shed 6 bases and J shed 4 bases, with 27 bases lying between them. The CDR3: CASSPMVPGAGRATGELFF. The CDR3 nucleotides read TGTGCCAGCAGTCCCATGGTGCCAGGGGCAGGCCGGGCCACCGGGGAGCTGTTTTTT.

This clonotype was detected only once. As DNA, the CDR3 is TGTGCCAGCAGTCCCTACCTTAGTTTGAGCACAGATACGCAGTATTTT. Translated: CASSPYLSLSTDTQYF. The chain combines TRBV6-5 with TRBJ2-3, with unresolved D. In germline, CDR1 is MNHEY, CDR2 SVGAGI. This CDR3 is 16 amino acids long. V shed 5 bases and J shed 0 bases, with 15 bases lying between them.

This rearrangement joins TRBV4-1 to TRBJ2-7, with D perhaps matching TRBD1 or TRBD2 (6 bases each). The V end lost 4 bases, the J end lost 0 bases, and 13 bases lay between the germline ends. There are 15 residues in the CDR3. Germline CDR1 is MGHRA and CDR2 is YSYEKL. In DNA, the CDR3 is TGCGCCAGCAGCCCAGCAGGGGACTCCTCCTACGAGCAGTACTTC. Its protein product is CASSPAGDSSYEQYF.

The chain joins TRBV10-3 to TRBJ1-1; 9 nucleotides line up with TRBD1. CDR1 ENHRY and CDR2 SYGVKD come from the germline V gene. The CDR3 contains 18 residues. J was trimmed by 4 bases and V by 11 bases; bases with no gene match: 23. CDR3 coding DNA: TGTGCCTCGACGGGACAGGGTCTCGGGGGGAGTTTCGGCACTGAAGCTTTCTTT. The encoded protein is CASTGQGLGGSFGTEAFF.